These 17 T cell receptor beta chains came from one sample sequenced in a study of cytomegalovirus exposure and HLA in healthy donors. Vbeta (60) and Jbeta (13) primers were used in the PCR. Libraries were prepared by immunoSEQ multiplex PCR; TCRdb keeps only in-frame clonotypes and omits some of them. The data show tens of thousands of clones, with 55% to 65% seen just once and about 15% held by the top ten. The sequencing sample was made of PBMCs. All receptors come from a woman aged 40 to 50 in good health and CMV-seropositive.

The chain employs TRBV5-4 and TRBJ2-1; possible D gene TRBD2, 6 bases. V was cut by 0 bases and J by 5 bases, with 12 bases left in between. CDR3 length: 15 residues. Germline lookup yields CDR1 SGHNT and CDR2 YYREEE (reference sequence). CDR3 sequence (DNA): TGTGCCAGCAGCTTGGACGGGAGTTGGGACAATGAGCAGTTCTTC. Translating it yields CASSLDGSWDNEQFF.

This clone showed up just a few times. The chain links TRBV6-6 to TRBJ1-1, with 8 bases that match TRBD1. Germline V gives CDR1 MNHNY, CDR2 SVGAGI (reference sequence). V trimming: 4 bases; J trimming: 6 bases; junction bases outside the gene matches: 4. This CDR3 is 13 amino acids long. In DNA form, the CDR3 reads TGTGCCAGCAGTTTAACAGGGGGGGCTGAAGCTTTCTTT. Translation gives CASSLTGGAEAFF.

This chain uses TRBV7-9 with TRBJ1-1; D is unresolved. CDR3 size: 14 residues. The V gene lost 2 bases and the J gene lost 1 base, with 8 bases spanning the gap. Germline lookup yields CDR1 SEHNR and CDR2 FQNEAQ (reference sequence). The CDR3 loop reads CASSLISENTEAFF. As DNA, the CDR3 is TGTGCCAGCAGCTTAATCAGCGAGAACACTGAAGCTTTCTTT.

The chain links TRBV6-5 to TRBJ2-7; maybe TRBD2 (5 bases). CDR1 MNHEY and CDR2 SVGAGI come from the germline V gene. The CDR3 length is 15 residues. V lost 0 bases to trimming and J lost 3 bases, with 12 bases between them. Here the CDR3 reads CASSYSSAYLYEQYF. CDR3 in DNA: TGTGCCAGCAGTTACTCTAGCGCTTATCTCTACGAGCAGTACTTC.

CDR3 protein: CATSRDLRELADTQYF. The CDR3 DNA is TGTGCCACCAGCAGAGATTTACGGGAGCTGGCAGATACGCAGTATTTT. V usage is TRBV15 and J usage is TRBJ2-3, with TRBD2 as a possible D gene (6 bases). The CDR3 contains 16 residues. With 0 bases removed from V and 4 bases from J, the gap between germline ends came to 14 bases. Germline loops: CDR1 LNHNV, CDR2 YYDKDF (reference sequence).

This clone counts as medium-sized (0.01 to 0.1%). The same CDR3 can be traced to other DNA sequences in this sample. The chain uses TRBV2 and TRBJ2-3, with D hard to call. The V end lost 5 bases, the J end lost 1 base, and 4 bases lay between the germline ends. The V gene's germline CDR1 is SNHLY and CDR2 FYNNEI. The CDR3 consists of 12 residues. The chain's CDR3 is CASSSGTDTQYF. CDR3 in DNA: TGTGCCAGCAGTAGCGGCACAGATACGCAGTATTTT.

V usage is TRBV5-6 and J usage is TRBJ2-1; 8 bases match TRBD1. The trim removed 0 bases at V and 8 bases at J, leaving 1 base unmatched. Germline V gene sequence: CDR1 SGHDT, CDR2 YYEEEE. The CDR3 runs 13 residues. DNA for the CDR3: TGTGCCAGCAGCTTGGACAGGGGGGATGAGCAGTTCTTC. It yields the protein CASSLDRGDEQFF.

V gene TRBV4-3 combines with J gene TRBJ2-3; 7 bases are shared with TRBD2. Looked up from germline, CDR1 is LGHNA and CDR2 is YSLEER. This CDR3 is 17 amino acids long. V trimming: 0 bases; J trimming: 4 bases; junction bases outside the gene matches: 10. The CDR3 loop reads CASSQDIGGRGPDTQYF. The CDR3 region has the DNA TGCGCCAGCAGCCAAGATATCGGCGGGAGAGGGCCAGATACGCAGTATTTT.

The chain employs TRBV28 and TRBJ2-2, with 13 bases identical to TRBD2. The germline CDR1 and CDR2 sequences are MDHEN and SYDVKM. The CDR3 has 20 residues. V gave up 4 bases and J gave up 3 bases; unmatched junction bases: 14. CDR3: CASSYLPGLAGRLDTGELFF. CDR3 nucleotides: TGTGCCAGCAGTTATTTACCGGGACTAGCGGGAAGGTTGGACACCGGGGAGCTGTTTTTT.

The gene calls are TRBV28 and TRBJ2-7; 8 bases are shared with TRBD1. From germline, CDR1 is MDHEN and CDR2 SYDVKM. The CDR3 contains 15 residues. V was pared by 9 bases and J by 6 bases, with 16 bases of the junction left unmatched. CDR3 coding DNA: TGTGCCAGTCCGCCGGACAGGGTGAACCTCGGCGAGCAGTACTTC. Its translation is CASPPDRVNLGEQYF.

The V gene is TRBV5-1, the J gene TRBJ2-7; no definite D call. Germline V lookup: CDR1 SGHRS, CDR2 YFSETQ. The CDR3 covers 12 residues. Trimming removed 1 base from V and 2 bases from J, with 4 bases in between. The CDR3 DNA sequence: TGCGCCAGCAGCTTGTATCCCTACGAGCAGTACTTC. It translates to CASSLYPYEQYF.

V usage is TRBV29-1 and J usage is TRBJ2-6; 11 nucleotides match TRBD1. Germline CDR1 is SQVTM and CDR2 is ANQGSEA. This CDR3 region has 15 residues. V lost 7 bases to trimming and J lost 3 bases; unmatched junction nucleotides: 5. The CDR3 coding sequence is TGCAGCGCCGGGACAGGGGGGGGTGGGGCCAACGTCCTGACTTTC. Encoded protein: CSAGTGGGGANVLTF. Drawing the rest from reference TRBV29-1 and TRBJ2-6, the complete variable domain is SAVISQKPSRDICQRGTSLTIQCQVDSQVTMMFWYRQQPGQSLTLIATANQGSEATYESGFVIDKFPISRPNLTFSTLTVSNMSPEDSSIYLCSAGTGGGGANVLTFGAGSRLTVL.

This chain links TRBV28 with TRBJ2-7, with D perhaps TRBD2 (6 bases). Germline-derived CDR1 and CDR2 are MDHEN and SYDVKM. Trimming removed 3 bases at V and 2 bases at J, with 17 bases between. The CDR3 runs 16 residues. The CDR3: CASSLSGGGRTYEQYF. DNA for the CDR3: TGTGCCAGCAGTTTGAGCGGTGGAGGGCGGACCTACGAGCAGTACTTC.

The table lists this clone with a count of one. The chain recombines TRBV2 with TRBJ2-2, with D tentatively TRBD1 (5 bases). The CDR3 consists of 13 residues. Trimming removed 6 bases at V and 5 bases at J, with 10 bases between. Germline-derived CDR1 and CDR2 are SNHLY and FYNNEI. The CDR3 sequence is CASSDQGTGELFF. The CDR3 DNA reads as TGTGCCAGCAGCGACCAGGGTACCGGGGAGCTGTTTTTT. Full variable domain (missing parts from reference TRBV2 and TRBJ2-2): EPEVTQTPSHQVTQMGQEVILRCVPISNHLYFYWYRQILGQKVEFLVSFYNNEISEKSEIFDDQFSVERPDGSNFTLKIRSTKLEDSAMYFCASSDQGTGELFFGEGSRLTVL.

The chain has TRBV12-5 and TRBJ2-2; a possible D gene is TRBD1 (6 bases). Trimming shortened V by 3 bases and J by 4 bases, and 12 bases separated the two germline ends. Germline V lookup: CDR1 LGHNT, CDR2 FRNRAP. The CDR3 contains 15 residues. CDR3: CASGFIQGPTGELFF. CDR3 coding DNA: TGTGCTAGTGGTTTCATACAGGGACCCACCGGGGAGCTGTTTTTT.

This CDR3 reads CASSYTGGDIQYF. The CDR3 DNA sequence: TGTGCCAGCAGTTACACCGGAGGGGACATTCAGTACTTC. V is TRBV6-5 and J is TRBJ2-4; weak D call: TRBD2 (6 bases). The CDR3 has 13 residues. V lost 2 bases and J lost 8, with 10 bases in between. Germline CDR1 reads MNHEY; CDR2 reads SVGAGI.

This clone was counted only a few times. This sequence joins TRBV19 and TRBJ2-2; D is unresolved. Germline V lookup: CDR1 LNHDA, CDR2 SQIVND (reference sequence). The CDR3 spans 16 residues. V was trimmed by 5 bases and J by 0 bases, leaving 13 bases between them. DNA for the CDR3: TGTGCCAGTAGTGCTTGGGCAGAAGCGAACACCGGGGAGCTGTTTTTT. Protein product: CASSAWAEANTGELFF.